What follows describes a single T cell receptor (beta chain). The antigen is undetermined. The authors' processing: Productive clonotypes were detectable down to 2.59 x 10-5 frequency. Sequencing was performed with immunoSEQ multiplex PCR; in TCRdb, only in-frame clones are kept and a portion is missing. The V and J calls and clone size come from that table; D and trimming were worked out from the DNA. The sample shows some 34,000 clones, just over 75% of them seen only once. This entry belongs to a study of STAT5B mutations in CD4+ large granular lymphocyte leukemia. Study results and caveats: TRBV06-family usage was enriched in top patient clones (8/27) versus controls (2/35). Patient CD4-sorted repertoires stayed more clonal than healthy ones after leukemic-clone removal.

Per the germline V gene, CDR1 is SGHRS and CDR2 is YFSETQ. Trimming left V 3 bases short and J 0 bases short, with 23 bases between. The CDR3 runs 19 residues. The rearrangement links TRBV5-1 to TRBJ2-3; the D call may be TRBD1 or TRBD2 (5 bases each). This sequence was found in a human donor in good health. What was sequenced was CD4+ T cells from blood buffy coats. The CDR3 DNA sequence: TGCGCCAGCAGCTCCCCTCCGGGGCGCCAAAGGGCTAGCACAGATACGCAGTATTTT. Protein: CASSSPPGRQRASTDTQYF.